This T cell receptor (beta chain) appears in the sequencing data of a study of shared clonotypes between healthy human individuals. DNA at approximately 200 ng, 25,000 to 30,000 T cell genomes, went into sorted-subset replicate PCRs. Sequenced by immunoSEQ multiplex PCR; TCRdb stores in-frame clones only, minus some. The table lists some 580,000 clones, 97% of them singletons. The CDR3 is made up of 15 amino acids. Germline CDR1 reads MDHEN; CDR2 reads SYDVKM. V lost 5 bases and J lost 5; bases outside the gene matches: 10. The clonotype comes from a woman in her 30s in good health. The chain joins TRBV28 to TRBJ2-5; TRBD1 matches 8 bases. Specimen: naive CD4+ T cells sorted from blood. The subset denotes: CD45RA+ positively selected. CDR3 nucleotides: TGTGCCAGCAGTCCCAACAGGGGGTCGGGGGAGACCCAGTACTTC. Translating it yields CASSPNRGSGETQYF.